This is a list of T cell receptor beta chains from one sample in a study of blood T cells in healthy people across ages. MiXCR, applied by TCRdb to the 5' RACE reads, yields one record per CDR3 protein. Of approximately 600,000 distinct CDR3 sequences in the sample, approximately 59% are singletons; the top ten hold 30% to 40%. The sample comprised blood. The receptors derive from a man between 60 and 75 years old in good health. The CDR3 runs from the conserved cysteine through the conserved F or W. The order of the fields is J gene, V gene, clone size, D gene, CDR3 protein, CDR3 DNA. D genes are given only for firm matches. The size of a clone is reported for some rows only, either as once, few or many, or as a class for expanded clones.

j_call: TRBJ2-1
v_call: TRBV29-1
clone_size: NA
d_call: TRBD2
cdr3_aa: CSVVPGTSGSNEQFF
cdr3_nt: TGCAGCGTTGTCCCCGGGACTAGCGGAAGCAATGAGCAGTTCTTC

j_call: TRBJ1-1
v_call: TRBV20-1
clone_size: NA
d_call: TRBD1
cdr3_aa: CSAQRQGSAEAFF
cdr3_nt: TGCAGTGCCCAACGACAGGGATCGGCTGAAGCTTTCTTT

j_call: TRBJ2-2
v_call: TRBV10-2
clone_size: NA
d_call: NA
cdr3_aa: CASSESGGVGPGTGELFF
cdr3_nt: TGCGCCAGCAGTGAGTCAGGGGGTGTAGGGCCGGGCACCGGGGAGCTGTTTTTT

j_call: TRBJ2-3
v_call: TRBV4-2
clone_size: NA
d_call: TRBD2
cdr3_aa: CASSQDLASGGGGTDTQYF
cdr3_nt: TGTGCCAGCAGCCAAGATCTGGCTAGCGGGGGAGGAGGCACAGATACGCAGTATTTT

j_call: TRBJ2-7
v_call: TRBV28
clone_size: NA
d_call: NA
cdr3_aa: CASSSYISPAVRGREQYF
cdr3_nt: TGTGCCAGCAGTTCATATATCTCCCCGGCCGTAAGAGGGCGCGAGCAGTACTTC

j_call: TRBJ1-4
v_call: TRBV24-1
clone_size: NA
d_call: TRBD1
cdr3_aa: CATSDATGGLEKLFF
cdr3_nt: TGTGCCACCAGTGATGCGACAGGGGGCTTGGAAAAACTGTTTTTT

j_call: TRBJ2-7
v_call: TRBV6-2/TRBV6-3
clone_size: few
d_call: NA
cdr3_aa: CASSRRDNEQYF
cdr3_nt: TGTGCCAGCAGTCGCCGGGACAACGAGCAGTACTTC

j_call: TRBJ1-5
v_call: TRBV5-1
clone_size: once
d_call: NA
cdr3_aa: CASSLSSGSNQPQHF
cdr3_nt: TGCGCCAGCAGCTTATCGTCGGGTAGCAATCAGCCCCAGCATTTT

j_call: TRBJ2-7
v_call: TRBV9
clone_size: once
d_call: NA
cdr3_aa: CASSVRPDQNEQYF
cdr3_nt: TGTGCCAGCAGCGTACGCCCGGATCAGAACGAGCAGTACTTC

j_call: TRBJ2-3
v_call: TRBV24-1
clone_size: NA
d_call: TRBD1
cdr3_aa: CATSVTGGADTQYF
cdr3_nt: TGTGCCACCAGTGTCACAGGGGGCGCAGATACGCAGTATTTT

j_call: TRBJ2-7
v_call: TRBV4-1
clone_size: NA
d_call: NA
cdr3_aa: CASSQAVGREQYF
cdr3_nt: TGCGCCAGCAGCCAAGCTGTCGGGCGCGAGCAGTACTTC

j_call: TRBJ2-3
v_call: TRBV20-1
clone_size: NA
d_call: NA
cdr3_aa: CSALSAGQPYYSTDTQYF
cdr3_nt: TGCAGTGCTCTCTCGGCGGGACAGCCATACTATAGCACAGATACGCAGTATTTT

j_call: TRBJ2-5
v_call: TRBV11-2
clone_size: few
d_call: NA
cdr3_aa: CASSLSTRSSPETQYF
cdr3_nt: TGTGCCAGCAGCTTATCCACCCGGTCCTCCCCGGAGACCCAGTACTTC

j_call: TRBJ2-2
v_call: TRBV5-1
clone_size: NA
d_call: TRBD2
cdr3_aa: CASSPDSGADTGELFF
cdr3_nt: TGCGCCAGCAGCCCAGATAGCGGGGCAGACACCGGGGAGCTGTTTTTT

j_call: TRBJ2-1
v_call: TRBV4-1
clone_size: NA
d_call: NA
cdr3_aa: CASSQELAQSYNEQFF
cdr3_nt: TGCGCCAGCAGCCAAGAGCTAGCCCAGTCCTACAATGAGCAGTTCTTC

j_call: TRBJ1-2
v_call: TRBV15
clone_size: NA
d_call: NA
cdr3_aa: CATSRDGQRIYGYTF
cdr3_nt: TGTGCCACCAGCAGAGATGGACAGCGGATCTATGGCTACACCTTC

j_call: TRBJ2-7
v_call: TRBV15
clone_size: few
d_call: TRBD2
cdr3_aa: CATSTAEGGVAGQYEQYF
cdr3_nt: TGTGCCACCAGCACCGCCGAGGGAGGAGTAGCGGGGCAATACGAGCAGTACTTC

j_call: TRBJ2-1
v_call: TRBV29-1
clone_size: NA
d_call: NA
cdr3_aa: CSVAYRGVEQFF
cdr3_nt: TGCAGCGTAGCATATCGAGGTGTTGAGCAGTTCTTC

j_call: TRBJ2-5
v_call: TRBV24-1
clone_size: NA
d_call: NA
cdr3_aa: CATSDNIPETQYF
cdr3_nt: TGTGCCACCAGTGACAACATACCAGAGACCCAGTACTTC

j_call: TRBJ2-5
v_call: TRBV12-3/TRBV12-4
clone_size: NA
d_call: TRBD1
cdr3_aa: CASSLSRGLTQETQYF
cdr3_nt: TGTGCCAGCAGTTTAAGCAGGGGGCTGACCCAAGAGACCCAGTACTTC

j_call: TRBJ1-2
v_call: TRBV20-1
clone_size: few
d_call: TRBD1
cdr3_aa: CSATLQGAGYTF
cdr3_nt: TGCAGTGCTACCTTACAGGGGGCTGGCTACACCTTC

j_call: TRBJ2-1
v_call: TRBV2
clone_size: NA
d_call: NA
cdr3_aa: CASTLTNNEQFF
cdr3_nt: TGTGCCAGCACCCTTACCAACAATGAGCAGTTCTTC

j_call: TRBJ2-5
v_call: TRBV20-1
clone_size: NA
d_call: NA
cdr3_aa: CSATREGEVETQYF
cdr3_nt: TGCAGTGCTACCCGAGAGGGGGAGGTAGAGACCCAGTACTTC

j_call: TRBJ2-5
v_call: TRBV12-3/TRBV12-4
clone_size: once
d_call: NA
cdr3_aa: CASSFPQGVEETQYF
cdr3_nt: TGTGCCAGCAGTTTTCCCCAAGGGGTGGAAGAGACCCAGTACTTC

j_call: TRBJ2-5
v_call: TRBV9
clone_size: once
d_call: TRBD1
cdr3_aa: CASGKGQPQETQYF
cdr3_nt: TGTGCCAGCGGCAAGGGACAGCCTCAAGAGACCCAGTACTTC

j_call: TRBJ2-1
v_call: TRBV4-2
clone_size: few
d_call: NA
cdr3_aa: CASSQDHGYNEQFF
cdr3_nt: TGTGCCAGCAGCCAAGACCACGGATACAATGAGCAGTTCTTC

j_call: TRBJ2-3
v_call: TRBV12-3/TRBV12-4
clone_size: NA
d_call: TRBD2
cdr3_aa: CASSLSGAGGDTQYF
cdr3_nt: TGTGCCAGCAGTTTATCCGGGGCGGGAGGTGATACGCAGTATTTT